The present TCR beta chain was sequenced within a study of cytomegalovirus exposure and HLA in healthy donors (dated by TCRdb to about 2017). Regarding the research as a whole: A later analysis indicated that the 100 to 150 validation repertoires were generated on the platform also employed for the roughly 650 repertoires of the first cohort. The study aimed to test whether cataloging public T cell receptors could reveal signatures of past pathogen exposure. In addition to the first cohort of 666 subjects, a separate validation cohort of 120 different subjects was used. To predict cytomegalovirus infection status, the study combined high-throughput TCR immunosequencing, statistical association of individual TCRs with disease status, and machine learning. Overall study results and their limits: A later analysis lacked HLA typing for the validation cohort, so it scored co-occurrence in that cohort across all 130 or so repertoires. The authors suggested that the approach could potentially be extended to other disease states and immunological phenotypes. While some public TCRs were present in many individuals, most TCR sequences turned up only very rarely across donors. The study listed 150 to 200 TCR beta chains as associated with cytomegalovirus. In a later analysis, TCRs clustered in the first cohort were found to also tend to co-occur in the 120 or so validation repertoires, with approximately 95% of cluster scores above 0. The classifier was reported to diagnose cytomegalovirus status with high specificity and sensitivity in both the original cohort and the validation cohort. A few of the identified cytomegalovirus-associated TCR beta chains were confirmed in vitro to be specific for cytomegalovirus antigens.

The donors belonged to the validation cohort of about 120 subjects, which was separate from the roughly 700-subject first cohort. The CDR3 holds 16 amino acids from the cysteine to the phenylalanine. The kept DNA is CDR3 alone, 48 bases in frame from the first base. CDR1 is given as SEHNR and CDR2 as FQNEAQ, both from the germline V gene (reference sequence). V sheds 5 bases and J sheds 3 bases, leaving 19 bases between their ends. The method was the immunoSEQ multiplex PCR assay. In the original analysis: A statistical classification framework was built to diagnose cytomegalovirus status from the catalog of TCR beta chain sequences. Not all clones reach the TCRdb copy of this immuneACCESS table, which keeps in-frame sequences only. Checked studies attribute under half of the gap to unresolved V genes and leave the rest unexplained. D and trimming come from the DNA, and the V and J calls and clone size come from that table. A total of fewer than 200,000 clones appear in this sample, about 90% of them only once. Of the sample, 4% to 5% falls within the top ten clones.

With regard to this clone: It lacks a known antigen. No base qualities exist here, and no much larger clone lies one base off it.

Here the chain combines TRBV7-9 and TRBJ1-2; the D gene assignment is ambiguous. The receptor's source is a man between 18 and 29 years old in good health and CMV-seropositive. What was sequenced was PBMCs. The DNA sequence is given as TGTGCCAGCAGCAAAGAAAACAGTTCTTACTACTATGGCTACACCTTC. This gives the protein CASSKENSSYYYGYTF.